The rows below give T cell receptor beta chains drawn from one sample of a study of beta chain features in type 1 diabetes. TCRdb keeps only in-frame clones here, not all; method: immunoSEQ multiplex PCR. The sample includes roughly 130,000 clones, around 8.7% of them seen just once. Sequencing was done on a sample of central memory CD4+ T cells from blood. The receptors come from a man between 18 and 29 years old in good health. Each CDR3 is given with its conserved first and last residue. The D gene is left open where the match is weak. The size of a clone is reported for some rows only, either as once, few or many, or as a class for expanded clones.

>-|few|TRBV18|TRBJ2-6
CASSPSISGANVLTF
TGTGCCAGCTCACCTTCAATTTCTGGGGCCAACGTCCTGACTTTC
>TRBD2|few|TRBV5-1|TRBJ2-1
CASSFLAGGHGEQFF
TGCGCCAGCAGCTTCCTAGCGGGGGGGCATGGTGAGCAGTTCTTC
>-|-|TRBV10-3|TRBJ2-7
CAISEGQSSYEQYF
TGTGCCATCAGTGAGGGCCAAAGCTCCTACGAGCAGTACTTC
>TRBD1|few|TRBV13|TRBJ1-4
CASSLYNLGQGSNEKLFF
TGTGCCAGCAGCTTATATAACCTAGGACAGGGGAGTAATGAAAAACTGTTTTTT
>-|-|TRBV27|TRBJ1-2
CASRDPGHLRAYTF
TGTGCCAGCAGGGACCCGGGACATCTTAGGGCCTACACCTTC
>-|few|TRBV18|TRBJ2-1
CASSPPAGGRNNEQFF
TGTGCCAGCTCACCACCGGCCGGGGGTAGAAACAATGAGCAGTTCTTC
>-|few|TRBV27|TRBJ1-5
CASSPLSRGASNQPQHF
TGTGCCAGCAGTCCCCTCAGCAGGGGCGCGAGCAATCAGCCCCAGCATTTT
>TRBD1|few|TRBV6-7|TRBJ1-1
CASSYIGQAGWNTEAFF
TGTGCCAGCAGTTACATAGGACAGGCGGGATGGAACACTGAAGCTTTCTTT
>-|-|TRBV7-2|TRBJ2-7
CASSTRQQGANEQYF
TGTGCCAGCAGCACACGACAACAGGGTGCTAACGAGCAGTACTTC
>TRBD1|-|TRBV5-1|TRBJ2-7
CASSNRDSHEQYF
TGCGCCAGCAGCAACCGGGACAGCCACGAGCAGTACTTC
>-|-|TRBV5-1|TRBJ2-1
CASSLGDKYNEQFF
TGCGCCAGCAGCTTGGGGGACAAGTACAATGAGCAGTTCTTC
>-|-|TRBV21-1|TRBJ1-3
CASSSRDKRPVTIYF
TGTGCCAGCAGCTCCCGGGACAAGAGACCTGTCACCATATATTTT
>-|-|TRBV10-3|TRBJ1-1
CAISESEGLGKNTEAFF
TGTGCCATCAGTGAGTCGGAGGGGCTCGGGAAGAACACTGAAGCTTTCTTT
>-|-|TRBV6-5|TRBJ1-5
CASGGKGQPQHF
TGTGCCAGCGGAGGAAAGGGTCAGCCCCAGCATTTT
>TRBD1|few|TRBV7-3|TRBJ2-1
CASSRDRAAYNEQFF
TGTGCCAGCAGCCGCGACAGGGCTGCCTACAATGAGCAGTTCTTC
>TRBD2|-|TRBV7-2|TRBJ2-1
CASSLGGAGGLLEQFF
TGTGCCAGCAGCTTAGGCGGAGCGGGGGGGCTGCTTGAGCAGTTCTTC
>-|few|TRBV28|TRBJ1-5
CASTKQRGSGLEPQHF
TGTGCCAGCACCAAACAACGGGGCAGCGGGTTGGAGCCCCAGCATTTT
>-|-|TRBV4-3|TRBJ1-5
CASSPHRDRRQDSNQPQHF
TGCGCCAGCAGCCCGCACCGAGATAGAAGACAGGATAGCAATCAGCCCCAGCATTTT